The clone carrying this TCR beta chain was observed a handful of times. What it binds is not known. This record comes from a study of post-analysis software for immune sequencing data. The overall study: Disease courses included relapsing-remitting, secondary progressive and progressive-relapsing multiple sclerosis.

Germline V gene sequence: CDR1 SEHNR, CDR2 FQNEAQ (reference sequence). This CDR3 has 16 residues. With V trimmed by 5 bases and J by 4 bases, 10 bases remained unmatched. Included in the TCR beta cDNA libraries were unique molecular identifiers. TCRdb redid the calling of the PCR reads with MiXCR, one entry per CDR3 protein. The sample contains some 260,000 distinct CDR3 sequences, 35% to 40% of which appear only once. Notes on the study in general: Included in a set of 5 or 6 TRBV segments more frequent in patients than controls were TRBV5-6, TRBV5-1 and TRBV20-1. The authors found that F measure strongly co-clustered same-batch samples.

The chain recombines TRBV7-9 with TRBJ2-3, with 9 bases lining up with TRBD2. The receptor comes from a girl aged 10 to 17 with multiple sclerosis. Material for sequencing was blood. The CDR3 here is CASSPRVRGGPDTQYF. The CDR3 DNA follows: TGTGCCAGCAGCCCCAGGGTGCGGGGGGGCCCAGATACGCAGTATTTT. Combining the CDR3 with reference TRBV7-9 and TRBJ2-3 gives the whole variable domain DTGVSQNPRHKITKRGQNVTFRCDPISEHNRLYWYRQTLGQGPEFLTYFQNEAQLEKSRLLSDRFSAERPKGSFSTLEIQRTEQGDSAMYLCASSPRVRGGPDTQYFGPGTRLTVL.